What follows is one T cell receptor (beta chain) and its context. This clonotype was observed a handful of times. Its binding antigen is unknown. At one end, the junction sequence differs from germline, possibly due to a read error. The data derive from a study of blood T cells in healthy people across ages (dated by TCRdb to about 2015). Describing the broader study: In model experiments, template switching captured about one uniquely barcoded TCR beta cDNA molecule for every two T cells. Using deep sequencing normalized with unique cDNA molecular identifiers, the study measured how TCR beta repertoire diversity changes with age. To avoid experimental bias, donors of different ages were randomly spread across the sequencing lanes. The study analyzed two additional independent replicas of 1 million unique cDNA reads from the same blood draw for two donors, one aged 18 to 30 and one aged 80 or older. Donors were grouped into four age groups: young (average 16 years), middle-aged (over 35), aged (around 60) and long-lived (roughly 80).

Per the germline V gene, SGHRS is the CDR1 and YFSETQ is the CDR2. From cysteine to phenylalanine, the CDR3 is 14 amino acids long. The retained sequence is limited to the CDR3, 42 bases, with the frame set at the first base. Results the study describes overall, beyond this receptor: Bulk unsorted PBMC profiling prevented conclusive comparison of naive and antigen-experienced compartments. Estimates of total diversity from one million sequenced T cells were regarded as lower bounds and underestimates. The long-lived group showed more naive CD4+ T cells, fewer expanded clones and increased TCR diversity than the aged group, suggesting age selection. There was a strong correlation between observed TCR beta diversity and the percentage of naive T cells measured by flow cytometry. Observed TCR beta diversity per million T cells fell roughly linearly with age, and a significant reduction was already apparent by age around 40. The CMV infection status of donors was not known, potentially confounding age-related changes in expanded clonotypes.

The receptor library was made with 5' RACE. Reads for this sample came from an Illumina HiSeq 2500. A second PCR of roughly 6 to 11 cycles was run with a J-beta primer mix and a sample-barcoded 5' primer. A unique molecular identifier was introduced onto each TCR beta cDNA molecule by a template-switch 5' adaptor carrying 12 random nucleotides. Each sample yielded at least 2.5 million CDR3-containing paired-end reads. The Mint cDNA synthesis kit, primed by a TRBC-specific oligonucleotide, was used to synthesize first-strand cDNA from all RNA. Following uracil-DNA glycosylase treatment, all cDNA underwent a first 18-cycle PCR with the universal primers M1SS and BC2_uni_R. The original methods were these. Normalization of each sample was performed by random selection of 1 million high-quality reads, each carrying a distinct molecular identifier. Reads with shared molecular identifiers were discarded instead of being binned into consensus sequences. CDR3 identification, clonotype clustering and error correction used MiTCR with a Q25 quality threshold and the strictest error-elimination algorithm. Lower-bound total TCR beta diversity was estimated with a nonparametric unseen species model using Euler transformation. TCRdb reanalyzed the raw reads on its own, using fastp at Q25 for trimming and MiXCR for clone calling, and kept in-frame beta chains. CDR3 protein duplicates are merged, each entry listing the most common genes and DNA. The V and J calls follow TCRdb's processing rather than the paper's. In all, the sample holds around 1.5 million distinct CDR3 sequences, and around 35% of those were seen once. The leading ten clones occupy about 10% of the sample.

Systemically healthy Caucasian individuals from Russia, around 38 in total and aged about 6 to 90 years, were included as donors. Each donor gave ten milliliters of peripheral blood, drawn into EDTA-treated Vacutainer tubes. PBMCs were isolated by Ficoll-Paque density-gradient centrifugation, with at least 7 million obtained per sample. Trizol reagent was used to extract total RNA from PBMCs, with at least 5.5 micrograms per sample. Naive CD45RAhigh/CD27high T cell percentages were measured by flow cytometry on a PBMC aliquot from every donor. This sequence was found in a young woman in good health. This sequence uses TRBV5-1 and TRBJ2-1; 8 bases in the middle match TRBD2. The sequenced material came from blood. This receptor has the CDR3 CASSLGAGGNEQFF. The nucleotide sequence is given as TGTGCCAGCAGCTTAGGGGCGGGGGGCAATGAGCAGTTCTTC.